These 21 T cell receptor beta chains originate from one sample sequenced in a study of molecular identifiers for immune sequencing clone quantification. Each CDR3 protein gets one entry after TCRdb re-called the PCR reads with MiXCR. In the table there are over 600,000 distinct CDR3 sequences, less than 20% of which are singletons. The material sequenced was naive CD8+ T cells from blood, with Jurkat cell RNA spiked in. Subset here: FACS-sorted CD8+CD4-CCR7+CD45RA+ naive T cells. The receptors stem from a human donor in good health. Some libraries in this study had Jurkat cell RNA spiked in.

This clonotype was found a few times. This chain joins TRBV4-2 and TRBJ2-1, with D possibly being TRBD2 (6 bases). The CDR3 length is 19 residues. Trimming removed 0 bases at V and 1 base at J, with 19 bases between. The germline V gene has CDR1 LGHNA and CDR2 YNFKEQ. The CDR3 reads CASSQELGTYLRSYNEQFF. The CDR3 nucleotides are TGTGCCAGCAGCCAAGAGCTGGGGACTTACCTCAGGTCCTACAATGAGCAGTTCTTC.

This clonotype was seen many times. This rearrangement joins TRBV29-1 to TRBJ1-1; possibly TRBD1 for D (5 bases). The CDR3 is 15 amino acids. Trimming left V 1 base short and J 0 bases short, with 12 bases between. Germline-derived CDR1 and CDR2 are SQVTM and ANQGSEA. This CDR3 reads CSVEGGTFMNTEAFF. The CDR3 nucleotides read TGCAGCGTTGAAGGGGGGACCTTCATGAACACTGAAGCTTTCTTT.

Many counts were recorded for this clonotype. The rearrangement links TRBV20-1 to TRBJ2-2, with 10 nucleotides matching TRBD1. The CDR3 spans 15 residues. Germline V gene lookup returns CDR1 DFQATT and CDR2 SNEGSKA (reference sequence). V lost 6 bases and J lost 4; bases outside the gene matches: 8. The CDR3 loop reads CSARGQGLGTGELFF. In DNA, the CDR3 is TGCAGTGCCCGGGGACAGGGGTTAGGCACCGGGGAGCTGTTTTTT.

This clonotype occurred a few times. The chain links TRBV20-1 to TRBJ2-1, with 7 bases fitting TRBD1. The CDR3 covers 15 residues. J lost 6 bases, V lost 0 bases, and 8 bases had no gene match. Per the germline V gene, CDR1 is DFQATT and CDR2 is SNEGSKA (reference sequence). The CDR3 here is CSARDQPHRGNEQFF. In DNA, the CDR3 is TGCAGTGCTAGAGATCAACCTCACAGGGGCAATGAGCAGTTCTTC.

Only a few counts were recorded for this clonotype. The chain links TRBV14 to TRBJ2-1, with D uncertain. V lost 1 base to trimming and J lost 10 bases, with 8 bases between them. The CDR3 is 12 amino acids. Looked up from germline, CDR1 is SGHDN and CDR2 is FVKESK. The CDR3 bases are TGTGCCAGCAGCCAAGTTTCAGGCGAGCAGTTCTTC. This encodes CASSQVSGEQFF.

This clonotype was counted between two and nine times. This chain uses TRBV11-2 with TRBJ2-7; D may be TRBD1 or TRBD2 (6 bases each). This CDR3 spans 17 amino acids. The germline V gene has CDR1 SGHAT and CDR2 FQNNGV. V lost 0 bases and J lost 3, with 18 bases in between. As DNA, the CDR3 is TGTGCCAGCAGCTTAGATCCCCCGGGGGCCCTTAACTACGAGCAGTACTTC. Its translation: CASSLDPPGALNYEQYF.

This clonotype has at least ten counts. CDR3 coding DNA: TGCAGTGCTGCCGACGTCTTAGTATGGGACAGGGTTAGTAGGACTGAAGCTTTCTTT. Residues: CSAADVLVWDRVSRTEAFF. This chain connects TRBV20-1 to TRBJ1-1; 9 positions match TRBD1. V trimming: 5 bases; J trimming: 5 bases; junction bases outside the gene matches: 24. This CDR3 is 19 amino acids long. Germline CDR1 and CDR2: DFQATT and SNEGSKA (reference sequence).

This clonotype has ten or more counts. V is TRBV4-1 and J is TRBJ1-5; D is uncertain. Looked up from germline, CDR1 is MGHRA and CDR2 is YSYEKL. V lost 3 bases to trimming and J lost 7 bases, with 10 bases between them. This CDR3 contains 13 residues. CDR3 region: CASSHPAAQPQHF. DNA for the CDR3: TGCGCCAGCAGCCATCCAGCCGCCCAGCCCCAGCATTTT.

This clonotype was detected many times. This chain links TRBV4-3 with TRBJ1-1; no definite D call. The V end was cut by 0 bases, the J end by 1 base, with 9 bases between. The germline gives CDR1 LGHNA, CDR2 YSLEER. The CDR3 consists of 15 residues. The CDR3 loop reads CASSQETWGNTEAFF. The CDR3 DNA follows: TGCGCCAGCAGCCAAGAAACGTGGGGGAACACTGAAGCTTTCTTT.

The rearrangement joins TRBV24-1 to TRBJ2-3; 12 nucleotides align to TRBD1. The CDR3 consists of 19 residues. Germline V gene lookup returns CDR1 KGHDR and CDR2 SFDVKD. The junction had 15 bases not matched to a gene; V was cut back by 2 bases and J by 7 bases. The CDR3 is CATSDWGTGGDSRSHTQYF. Written as DNA, the CDR3 is TGTGCCACCAGTGATTGGGGGACAGGGGGCGACAGTAGAAGTCATACGCAGTATTTT.

V gene TRBV19 combines with J gene TRBJ2-3; 8 bases align to TRBD1. Trimming removed 5 bases from V and 2 bases from J; junction bases left unmatched: 12. CDR3 length equals 17 residues. Germline assignment: CDR1 LNHDA and CDR2 SQIVND (reference sequence). This chain's CDR3 is CASSLTGTGGTTDTQYF. CDR3 in DNA: TGTGCCAGTAGTCTTACCGGGACAGGAGGTACCACAGATACGCAGTATTTT.

A few counts support this clonotype. The rearrangement links TRBV27 to TRBJ1-2; 9 nucleotides match TRBD1. Germline loops: CDR1 MNHEY, CDR2 SMNVEV (reference sequence). The V and J ends lost 5 bases and 8 bases, in that order; junction bases with no gene match: 12. This CDR3 comprises 15 residues. CDR3 DNA sequence: TGTGCCAGCAGTCAAGGGACAGGGAGTTCGGAAGGCTACACCTTC. Residues: CASSQGTGSSEGYTF.

Worth noting for this clonotype: A much larger clone lies a single base off, so this may be a read error. The chain links TRBV6-1 to TRBJ1-1; tentatively, D is TRBD1 (6 bases). The V end was cut by 7 bases, the J end by 6 bases, with 15 bases between. This CDR3 is built from 13 residues. Per the germline V gene, CDR1 is MNHNS and CDR2 is SASEGT. The CDR3 here is CASTGAVYAEAFF. CDR3 bases: TGTGCCAGCACGGGGGCAGTTTACGCTGAAGCTTTCTTT.

Ten or more counts support this clonotype. V is TRBV7-9 and J is TRBJ1-2; a weak D match, TRBD1 (5 bases). V was trimmed by 2 bases and J by 4 bases, leaving 17 bases between them. Germline V gives CDR1 SEHNR, CDR2 FQNEAQ (reference sequence). CDR3 length equals 16 residues. Here the CDR3 DNA reads TGTGCCAGCAGCTTACTACCCTTAAACAGGAGCTATGGCTACACCTTC. As protein: CASSLLPLNRSYGYTF.

Comment on this clonotype: Just one base apart from a much larger clone, this may be a read error. The chain employs TRBV10-3 and TRBJ2-7, with 9 bases matching TRBD2. Unmatched junction bases numbered 6, after V lost 0 bases and J lost 9 bases. Per germline, CDR1 ENHRY and CDR2 SYGVKD. The CDR3 is 14 residues long. The CDR3 sequence is CAISESSGSHVQYF. The CDR3 DNA reads TGTGCCATCAGTGAGTCTAGCGGGAGCCACGTGCAGTACTTC.

This clonotype was seen repeatedly, ten times or more. This chain joins TRBV28 and TRBJ2-3; D perhaps matches TRBD1 (7 bases). The germline V gene encodes CDR1 MDHEN and CDR2 SYDVKM. V was clipped by 6 bases and J by 1 base, with 20 bases between them. This CDR3 is 17 amino acids long. This CDR3 reads CASSQIPGDSGTDTQYF. The CDR3 nucleotides are TGTGCCAGCAGCCAGATTCCGGGGGACAGCGGCACAGATACGCAGTATTTT.

This clonotype was seen a handful of times. This chain uses TRBV19 with TRBJ2-7; a weak D match, TRBD2 (5 bases). CDR3 length: 14 amino acids. V lost 10 bases and J 1 base, leaving 17 bases between the germline ends. The germline gives CDR1 LNHDA, CDR2 SQIVND (reference sequence). This chain's CDR3 is CATSPIARSYEQYF. The CDR3 DNA reads as TGTGCCACAAGCCCCATAGCGCGTTCCTACGAGCAGTACTTC.

As to this clonotype: This clone may be a read error of a much larger clone one base away. The chain carries TRBV7-9 and TRBJ1-4; tentative D call: TRBD1 (5 bases). The CDR3 covers 14 residues. Per germline, CDR1 SEHNR and CDR2 FQNEAQ (reference sequence). CDR3 coding DNA: TGTGCCAGCAGAGCCCCGGGAGGGACGGAAAAACTGTCTTTT. The encoded protein is CASRAPGGTEKLSF.

Ten or more counts support this clonotype. V is TRBV4-1 and J is TRBJ1-5, with D hard to call. CDR1 and CDR2 (germline): MGHRA, YSYEKL. V was clipped by 0 bases and J by 0 bases, with 9 bases between them. The CDR3 is 16 residues long. CDR3 amino acids: CASSQELRLSNQPQHF. The CDR3 bases are TGCGCCAGCAGCCAAGAGTTGAGGCTTAGCAATCAGCCCCAGCATTTT.

This clonotype occurred many times. V is TRBV6-6 and J is TRBJ1-1; a possible D gene is TRBD1 (5 bases). The CDR3 extends over 13 amino acids. CDR1 and CDR2 (germline): MNHNY, SVGAGI (reference sequence). Trimming removed 2 bases from V and 11 bases from J, with 15 bases in between. As DNA, the CDR3 is TGTGCCAGCAGTTACGACGTAGGGGTGGACGCTTTCTTT. Its translation: CASSYDVGVDAFF.

This clonotype was counted many times. The genes are TRBV4-1 and TRBJ2-7; 8 bases match TRBD2. CDR3 size: 14 residues. The germline V gene has CDR1 MGHRA and CDR2 YSYEKL. J lost 4 bases, V lost 3 bases, and 5 bases had no gene match. CDR3 in amino acids: CASSHQAGEYEQYF. CDR3 sequence (DNA): TGCGCCAGCAGCCATCAAGCGGGGGAATACGAGCAGTACTTC.